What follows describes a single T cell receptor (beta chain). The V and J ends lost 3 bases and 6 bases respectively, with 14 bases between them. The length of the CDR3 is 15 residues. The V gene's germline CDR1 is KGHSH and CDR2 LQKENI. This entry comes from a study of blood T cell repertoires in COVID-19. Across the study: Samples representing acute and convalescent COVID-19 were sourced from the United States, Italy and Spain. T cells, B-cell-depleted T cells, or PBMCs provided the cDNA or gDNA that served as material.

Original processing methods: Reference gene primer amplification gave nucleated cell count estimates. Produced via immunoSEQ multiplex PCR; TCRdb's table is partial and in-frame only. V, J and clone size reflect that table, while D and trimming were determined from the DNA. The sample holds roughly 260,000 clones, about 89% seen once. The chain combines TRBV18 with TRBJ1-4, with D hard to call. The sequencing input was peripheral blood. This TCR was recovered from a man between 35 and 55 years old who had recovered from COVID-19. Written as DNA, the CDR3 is TGTGCCAGCTCACCTCTCTCGAGGGTGTATGAAAAACTGTTTTTT. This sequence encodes CASSPLSRVYEKLFF.